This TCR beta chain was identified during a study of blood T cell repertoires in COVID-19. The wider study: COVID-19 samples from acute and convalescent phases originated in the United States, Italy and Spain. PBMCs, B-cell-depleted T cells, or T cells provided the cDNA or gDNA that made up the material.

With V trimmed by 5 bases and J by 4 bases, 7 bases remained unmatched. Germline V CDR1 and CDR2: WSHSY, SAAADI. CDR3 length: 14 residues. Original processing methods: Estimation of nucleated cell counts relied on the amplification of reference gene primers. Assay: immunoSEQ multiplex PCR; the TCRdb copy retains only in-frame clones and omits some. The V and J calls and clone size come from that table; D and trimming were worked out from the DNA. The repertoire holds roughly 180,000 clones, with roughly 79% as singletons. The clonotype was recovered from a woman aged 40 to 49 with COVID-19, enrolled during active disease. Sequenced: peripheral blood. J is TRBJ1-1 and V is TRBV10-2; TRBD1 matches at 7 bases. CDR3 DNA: TGCGCCAGCAGTAAGGGACAGCTGGGCACTGAAGCTTTCTTT. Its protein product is CASSKGQLGTEAFF.